The 9 T cell receptor beta chains reported below all come from one sample, sequenced in a study of T cells in Graves' hyperthyroidism and ophthalmopathy. There were TCR beta CDR3 regions amplified from RNA transcripts. RT-PCR in the first round (using the HTBI primer set) targeted the TCR CDR3. TCRdb fed the multiplex PCR reads into MiXCR, producing one record per CDR3 protein. Of 500,000 to 650,000 distinct CDR3 sequences detected, 14% appear once; the ten largest clones hold roughly 13%. Sample: blood. The receptors were gathered from a woman aged 40 to 50 with Graves' hyperthyroidism.

The gene calls are TRBV2 and TRBJ2-5; D possibly matches TRBD1 or TRBD2 (6 bases each). The CDR3 has 15 amino acids. The V end was cut by 7 bases, the J end by 5 bases, with 20 bases between. Germline lookup yields CDR1 SNHLY and CDR2 FYNNEI. This CDR3 reads CASNIQGGRGETQYF. CDR3 DNA sequence: TGTGCCAGCAATATCCAAGGGGGGCGCGGGGAGACCCAGTACTTC.

At least ten counts were recorded for this clonotype. This chain links TRBV9 with TRBJ2-7, with 9 bases aligning to TRBD2. This CDR3 is 15 amino acids long. The V gene's germline CDR1 is SGDLS and CDR2 YYNGEE. The V gene end was trimmed by 0 bases and the J gene end by 5 bases; junction bases not matched to a gene: 6. CDR3 nucleotide sequence: TGTGCCAGCAGCGTAGGGGCTAGCGGGATCCACGAGCAGTACTTC. Amino acid sequence: CASSVGASGIHEQYF.

This clonotype has a count of ten or more. The chain uses TRBV3-1 and TRBJ1-2, with D maybe TRBD1 (6 bases). The CDR3 extends over 12 amino acids. Germline CDR1 and CDR2: LGHDT and YNNKEL (reference sequence). V lost 3 bases, J lost 10 bases, and 12 bases lay in between. The CDR3 DNA reads as TGTGCCAGCAGCCATGGGGGCGCGGACTACACCTTC. It is translated as CASSHGGADYTF.

This clonotype has just a few counts. V and J are TRBV5-1 and TRBJ2-2; D ambiguous. The germline V gene has CDR1 SGHRS and CDR2 YFSETQ. The V end lost 4 bases, the J end lost 1 base, and 11 bases lay between the germline ends. The CDR3 extends over 15 amino acids. CDR3 sequence: CASSPQGMNTGELFF. The CDR3 DNA reads TGCGCCAGCAGCCCACAAGGGATGAACACCGGGGAGCTGTTTTTT.

This clonotype showed up just a few times. The rearrangement links TRBV19 to TRBJ1-1; no clear D gene. Looked up from germline, CDR1 is LNHDA and CDR2 is SQIVND (reference sequence). The CDR3 extends over 13 amino acids. The V end lost 3 bases, the J end lost 3 bases, and 8 bases lay between the germline ends. The CDR3 region has the DNA TGTGCCAGTAGTATTATGCCTGACACTGAAGCTTTCTTT. Its protein product is CASSIMPDTEAFF.

The gene calls are TRBV7-6 and TRBJ1-4; D gene ambiguous. V was cut by 0 bases and J by 3 bases, with 8 bases left in between. Germline V gene lookup returns CDR1 SGHVS and CDR2 FNYEAQ. The CDR3 consists of 15 residues. The CDR3 region has the DNA TGTGCCAGCAGCTTAGCCCCAGCCTCTAATGAAAAACTGTTTTTT. It is translated as CASSLAPASNEKLFF.

The rearrangement links TRBV6-1 to TRBJ1-4, with 8 positions matching TRBD1. CDR3 length: 14 residues. Trimming at V came to 6 bases and at J to 8 bases, leaving 8 bases not matched to a gene. The germline V gene encodes CDR1 MNHNS and CDR2 SASEGT. The CDR3 reads CASRPGTGIEKLFF. In nucleotides, the CDR3 is TGTGCCAGCAGGCCTGGGACAGGTATCGAAAAACTGTTTTTT.

This clonotype turned up a few times. This could be a read error, since a much larger clone is one nucleotide away. The chain combines TRBV12-3 or TRBV12-4 with TRBJ2-1; 7 positions agree with TRBD2. This CDR3 comprises 16 residues. J gave up 8 bases and V 6 bases, and 16 bases lay outside the gene matches. CDR3: CASSRQASGGVDEQFF. CDR3 nucleotides: TGTGCCAGCAGCCGCCAAGCTAGCGGAGGGGTGGATGAGCAGTTCTTC.

In this sample, this clonotype turned up many times. The V and J genes are TRBV6-1 and TRBJ1-5; unclear D gene. V was trimmed by 2 bases and J by 5 bases, leaving 10 bases between them. CDR1 and CDR2 (germline): MNHNS, SASEGT. CDR3 length: 14 residues. The CDR3 sequence is CASSELAEYQPQHF. The CDR3 nucleotides are TGTGCCAGCAGTGAATTGGCAGAGTATCAGCCCCAGCATTTT.